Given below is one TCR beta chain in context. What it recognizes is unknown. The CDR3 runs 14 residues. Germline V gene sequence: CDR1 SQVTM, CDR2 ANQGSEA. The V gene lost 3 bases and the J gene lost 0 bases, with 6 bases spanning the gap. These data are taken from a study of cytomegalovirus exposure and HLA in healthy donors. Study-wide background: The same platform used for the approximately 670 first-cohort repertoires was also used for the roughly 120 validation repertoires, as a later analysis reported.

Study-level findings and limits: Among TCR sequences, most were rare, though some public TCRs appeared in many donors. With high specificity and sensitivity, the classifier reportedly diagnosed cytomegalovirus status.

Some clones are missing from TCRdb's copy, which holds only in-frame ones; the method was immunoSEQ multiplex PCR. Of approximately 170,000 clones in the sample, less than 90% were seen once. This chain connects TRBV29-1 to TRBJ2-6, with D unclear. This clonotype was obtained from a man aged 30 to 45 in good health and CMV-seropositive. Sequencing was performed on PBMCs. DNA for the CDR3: TGCAGCGTTGATGAGAGCTCTGGGGCCAACGTCCTGACTTTC. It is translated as CSVDESSGANVLTF.